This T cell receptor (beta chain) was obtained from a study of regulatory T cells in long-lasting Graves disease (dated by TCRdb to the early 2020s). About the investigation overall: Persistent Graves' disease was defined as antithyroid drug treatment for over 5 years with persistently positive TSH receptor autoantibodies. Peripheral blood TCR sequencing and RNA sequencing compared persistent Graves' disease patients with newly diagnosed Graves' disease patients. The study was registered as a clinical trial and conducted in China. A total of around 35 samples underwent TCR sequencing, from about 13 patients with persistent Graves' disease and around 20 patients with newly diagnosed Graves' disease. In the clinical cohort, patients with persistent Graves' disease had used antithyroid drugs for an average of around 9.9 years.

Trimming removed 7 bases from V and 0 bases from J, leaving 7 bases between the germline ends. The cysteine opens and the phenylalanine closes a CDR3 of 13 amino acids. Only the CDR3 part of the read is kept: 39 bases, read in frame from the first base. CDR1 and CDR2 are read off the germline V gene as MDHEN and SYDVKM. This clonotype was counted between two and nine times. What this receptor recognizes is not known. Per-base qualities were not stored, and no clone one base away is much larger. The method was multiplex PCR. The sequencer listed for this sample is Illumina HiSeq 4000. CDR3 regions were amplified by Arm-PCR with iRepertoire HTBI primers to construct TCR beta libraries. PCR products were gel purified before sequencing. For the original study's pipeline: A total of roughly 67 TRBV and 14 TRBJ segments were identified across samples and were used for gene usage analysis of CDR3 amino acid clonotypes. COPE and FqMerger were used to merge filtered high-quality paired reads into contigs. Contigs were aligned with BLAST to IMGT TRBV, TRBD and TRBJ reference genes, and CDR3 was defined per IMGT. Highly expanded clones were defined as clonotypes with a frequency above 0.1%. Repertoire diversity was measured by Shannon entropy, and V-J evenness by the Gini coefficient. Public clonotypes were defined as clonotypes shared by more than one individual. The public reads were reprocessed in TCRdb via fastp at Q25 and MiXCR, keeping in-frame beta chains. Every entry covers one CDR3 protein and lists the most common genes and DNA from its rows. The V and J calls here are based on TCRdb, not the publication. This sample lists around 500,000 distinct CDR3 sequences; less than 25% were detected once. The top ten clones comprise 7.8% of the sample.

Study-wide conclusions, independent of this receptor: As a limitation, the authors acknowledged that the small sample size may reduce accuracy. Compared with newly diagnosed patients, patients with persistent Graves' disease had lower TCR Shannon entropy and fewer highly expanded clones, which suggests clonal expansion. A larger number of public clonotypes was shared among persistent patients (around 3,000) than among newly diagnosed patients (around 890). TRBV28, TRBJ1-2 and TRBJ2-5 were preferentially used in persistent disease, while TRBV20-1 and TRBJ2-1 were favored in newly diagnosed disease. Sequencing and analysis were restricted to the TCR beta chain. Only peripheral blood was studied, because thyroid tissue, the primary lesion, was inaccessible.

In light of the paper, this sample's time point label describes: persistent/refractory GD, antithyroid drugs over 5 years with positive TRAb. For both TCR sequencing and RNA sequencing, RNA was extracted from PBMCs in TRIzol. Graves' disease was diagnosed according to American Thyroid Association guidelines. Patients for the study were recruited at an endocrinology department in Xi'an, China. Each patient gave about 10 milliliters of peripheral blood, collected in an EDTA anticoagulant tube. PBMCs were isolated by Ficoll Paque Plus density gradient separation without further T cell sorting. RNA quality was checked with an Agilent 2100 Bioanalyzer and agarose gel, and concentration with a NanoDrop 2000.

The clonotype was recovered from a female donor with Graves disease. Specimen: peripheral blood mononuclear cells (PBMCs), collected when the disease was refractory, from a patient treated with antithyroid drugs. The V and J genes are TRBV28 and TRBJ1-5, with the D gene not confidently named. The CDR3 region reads CASTAYSNQPQHF. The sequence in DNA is TGTGCCAGCACGGCATATAGCAATCAGCCCCAGCATTTT.